The rows below give T cell receptor beta chains drawn from one sample of a study of blood T cell repertoires in COVID-19. Sequenced by immunoSEQ multiplex PCR; TCRdb stores in-frame clones only, minus some. The sample has about 310,000 clones, just under 90% seen once. The specimen was PBMCs or T cells enriched from blood (not recorded which). The receptors come from a woman in her twenties or thirties who had recovered from COVID-19. The CDR3 runs from the conserved cysteine through the conserved F or W. Fields, in order: clone size, V gene, D gene, J gene, CDR3 DNA, CDR3 protein. D genes are given only for firm matches. Clone size appears in some rows only: once, few, many, or a class for an expanded clone.

many	TRBV5-6	.	TRBJ2-7	TGTGCCAGCAGCCAATTTGCGGATTACGAGCAGTACTTC	CASSQFADYEQYF
.	TRBV5-1	.	TRBJ2-5	TGCGCCAGCAGCGGAGAAGGCGGTAGCGTTGGGGAGACCCAGTACTTC	CASSGEGGSVGETQYF
.	TRBV18	TRBD1	TRBJ1-5	TGTGCCAGCTCACCACCGTCAGGGGGTGGTAGCAATCAGCCCCAGCATTTT	CASSPPSGGGSNQPQHF
.	TRBV4-2	.	TRBJ1-2	TGTGCCAGCAGCCCCCGTGTTGGTGGTGTCAGGGCTAACTATGGCTACACCTTC	CASSPRVGGVRANYGYTF
.	TRBV15	TRBD2	TRBJ2-7	TGTGCCACCAGCATTGGGGGGGACTCCTACGAGCAGTACTTC	CATSIGGDSYEQYF
.	TRBV3-1/TRBV3-2	.	TRBJ2-7	TGTGCCAGCGGGGGGACGGCGTCGCCCTACGAGCAGTACTTC	CASGGTASPYEQYF
.	TRBV19	.	TRBJ2-3	TGTGCCAGTACCATCAATGGGGCTAGCACAGATACGCAGTATTTT	CASTINGASTDTQYF
once	TRBV10-3	TRBD1	TRBJ1-5	TGTGCCATCAGTCAGACAGGGGGTAATCAGCCCCAGCATTTT	CAISQTGGNQPQHF
.	TRBV11-2	TRBD2	TRBJ2-1	TGTGCCAGCAGCCCCCCGAGCGGGAGCTCCTACAATGAGCAGTTCTTC	CASSPPSGSSYNEQFF
.	TRBV6-5	TRBD2	TRBJ2-3	TGTGCCAGCAGGAACCCGGGACTAGAGGATACGCAGTATTTT	CASRNPGLEDTQYF
.	TRBV10-3	TRBD1	TRBJ2-7	TGTGCCGCCGCAGACAGGGTCGATAACGAGCAGTACTTC	CAAADRVDNEQYF
.	TRBV28	.	TRBJ1-2	TGTGCCAGCAGGGTCGACTCCCCGCCTGGCTACACCTTC	CASRVDSPPGYTF
.	TRBV6-5	.	TRBJ1-2	TGTGCCAGCAGTTACTCGCGGGATGGCTATGGCTACACCTTC	CASSYSRDGYGYTF
.	TRBV12-1	.	TRBJ1-2	TGTGCCAGCAGCTTTCAACTTTACCGTCCTCTCTATGGCTACACCTTC	CASSFQLYRPLYGYTF
.	TRBV9	TRBD2	TRBJ2-1	TGTGCCAGCAGCCTCCGGACTAGCGGGGGGAATGAGCAGTTCTTC	CASSLRTSGGNEQFF
.	TRBV19	TRBD2	TRBJ2-5	TGTGCCAGTAGTACCGGGACTAAGTCAGAGACCCAGTACTTC	CASSTGTKSETQYF
.	TRBV7-9	.	TRBJ2-3	TGTGCCAGCAGCCCGTCCTCTATCCCAGATACGCAGTATTTT	CASSPSSIPDTQYF
.	TRBV5-6	TRBD1	TRBJ2-7	TGTGCCAGCAGCTCCGACAGGGTGGCCTACGAGCAGTACTTC	CASSSDRVAYEQYF
.	TRBV18	TRBD1	TRBJ2-7	TGTGCCAGCTCTCCAAGGGGGGGACAGGGCTTGGTCTTGTCCTACGAGCAGTACTTC	CASSPRGGQGLVLSYEQYF
.	TRBV19	TRBD1	TRBJ1-2	TGTGCCAGTAGTCCGACGACAGGGCATCTCTCTGGCTACACCTTC	CASSPTTGHLSGYTF
.	TRBV19	.	TRBJ1-5	TGTGCCAGTATAACCTCTCAAGGGGCTTATAGCAATCAGCCCCAGCATTTT	CASITSQGAYSNQPQHF
once	TRBV3-1/TRBV3-2	TRBD1	TRBJ2-5	TGTGCCAGCAGCCAATTGGTGTCGGGGACAGGGAAGGAGACCCAGTACTTC	CASSQLVSGTGKETQYF
once	TRBV7-9	TRBD1	TRBJ1-1	TGTGCCAGCAGCTTTTTTCCTCGGACAGGCTCCAACACTGAAGCTTTCTTT	CASSFFPRTGSNTEAFF
.	TRBV7-4	TRBD1	TRBJ2-7	TGTGCCAGCAGCCACGGGTTGGTGGGGACAGCTGCCTACGAGCAGTACTTC	CASSHGLVGTAAYEQYF
.	TRBV19	.	TRBJ2-6	TGTGCCAGTAGTCCACGAGGGGGGGCCAACGTCCTGACTTTC	CASSPRGGANVLTF
.	TRBV19	TRBD1	TRBJ1-4	TGTGCCAGTAGTAGCCAGGGGGCAGGAGTTGAAAAACTGTTTTTT	CASSSQGAGVEKLFF
.	TRBV5-1	TRBD2	TRBJ2-2	TGCGCCAGCAGCCAAGGACTAGCGAGCAACACCGGGGAGCTGTTTTTT	CASSQGLASNTGELFF
.	TRBV7-2	TRBD1	TRBJ2-5	TGTGCCAGCAGCTTACAGGGGGCATCAGAGACCCAGTACTTC	CASSLQGASETQYF
once	TRBV18	.	TRBJ1-1	TGTGCCAGCTCACCGAGCAGGGACACTGAAGCTTTCTTT	CASSPSRDTEAFF
.	TRBV2	TRBD1	TRBJ2-7	TGTGCCAGCTTAGGGACAGGGGGTTACTCTTACGAGCAGTACTTC	CASLGTGGYSYEQYF
.	TRBV7-3	.	TRBJ2-1	TGTGCCAGCAGCCAAACCGGGTCTACCTACAATGAGCAGTTCTTC	CASSQTGSTYNEQFF
.	TRBV5-6	TRBD2	TRBJ2-7	TGTGCCAGCACCCGACTAGCGGGAATCTACGAGCAGTACTTC	CASTRLAGIYEQYF
.	TRBV4-1	TRBD1	TRBJ2-7	TGCGCCAGCAGCCAAGCGGACAGGGCAGCCTACGAGCAGTACTTC	CASSQADRAAYEQYF